A selection of T cell receptor beta chains follows, all from one sample in a study of T cells after yellow fever vaccination. TCRdb re-called the 5' RACE reads through MiXCR, storing one row per CDR3 protein. The data contain around 530,000 distinct CDR3 sequences, 17% of them seen just once; the ten biggest clones take up about 18%. Sequences were derived from PBMCs, sampled about 5 days after the first yellow fever vaccination. The origin of the receptors is a man aged 18 to 29 who received the YFV17D yellow fever vaccine. Both conserved end residues are part of each CDR3. D genes are given only for firm matches. Size values are once, few and many counts, or a class for expanded clones, and some rows have none.

d_gene	v_gene	j_gene	abundance	CDR3aa	CDR3nt
TRBD2	TRBV28	TRBJ2-1	NA	CASSLKTSGGPTYNEQFF	TGTGCCAGCAGTTTAAAGACTAGCGGGGGACCCACCTACAATGAGCAGTTCTTC
TRBD1	TRBV20-1	TRBJ2-7	NA	CSAGMDRLGEQYF	TGCAGTGCCGGGATGGACAGGCTTGGCGAGCAGTACTTC
NA	TRBV7-2	TRBJ2-1	few	CASSSYSGEQFF	TGTGCCAGCAGCTCCTACTCCGGTGAGCAGTTCTTC
TRBD1	TRBV5-5	TRBJ2-1	few	CASSSGQENEQFF	TGTGCCAGCAGTTCCGGACAGGAGAATGAGCAGTTCTTC
NA	TRBV30	TRBJ1-2	NA	CAGRRDYGYTF	TGTGCCGGACGCAGGGACTATGGCTACACCTTC
TRBD1	TRBV11-2	TRBJ1-4	few	CASSAGQRENEKLFF	TGTGCCAGCAGCGCGGGACAGCGAGAAAATGAAAAACTGTTTTTT
NA	TRBV25-1	TRBJ2-2	NA	CASSVRGHQNTGELFF	TGTGCCAGCAGTGTACGGGGGCATCAGAACACCGGGGAGCTGTTTTTT
TRBD2	TRBV7-3	TRBJ2-1	NA	CASSLNVAGGLEQFF	TGTGCCAGCAGCTTAAACGTAGCGGGGGGGCTTGAGCAGTTCTTC
TRBD2	TRBV7-8	TRBJ2-7	few	CASSPRTSGVYEQYF	TGTGCCAGCAGCCCCCGGACTAGCGGGGTCTACGAGCAGTACTTC
NA	TRBV7-2	TRBJ2-3	NA	CASSFSYRDTDTQYF	TGTGCCAGCAGCTTCTCGTACAGGGACACAGATACGCAGTATTTT
TRBD2	TRBV7-2	TRBJ2-3	few	CASSLAPRGGGKDTQYF	TGTGCCAGCAGCTTAGCGCCGCGGGGGGGTGGGAAAGATACGCAGTATTTT
NA	TRBV7-9	TRBJ1-2	many	CASSLANYGYTF	TGTGCCAGCAGCTTAGCCAACTATGGCTACACCTTC
NA	TRBV5-5	TRBJ2-3	few	CASSLWGALEDTQYF	TGTGCCAGCAGCTTGTGGGGGGCGTTGGAAGATACGCAGTATTTT
NA	TRBV5-1	TRBJ1-2	few	CASSLVGEAYGYTF	TGCGCCAGCAGCTTGGTAGGGGAGGCCTATGGCTACACCTTC
NA	TRBV10-2	TRBJ2-5	NA	CASRWDYQETQYF	TGCGCCAGCCGCTGGGACTACCAAGAGACCCAGTACTTC
NA	TRBV3-1	TRBJ2-5	NA	CASSRTGPPQETQYF	TGTGCCAGCAGCCGCACGGGGCCTCCCCAAGAGACCCAGTACTTC
NA	TRBV7-9	TRBJ1-4	NA	CASSSAGTLGLFF	TGTGCCAGCAGCTCCGCAGGGACTTTGGGGCTGTTTTTT
TRBD2	TRBV4-3	TRBJ2-2	many	CASSQGFLAGGAGELFF	TGCGCCAGCAGCCAGGGGTTTCTAGCGGGGGGTGCCGGGGAGCTGTTTTTT
NA	TRBV6-5	TRBJ1-5	NA	CASSAFNQPQHF	TGTGCCAGCAGTGCGTTTAATCAGCCCCAGCATTTT
TRBD1	TRBV11-2	TRBJ2-5	NA	CASSRTGGLETQYF	TGTGCCAGCAGCCGGACAGGGGGGTTGGAGACCCAGTACTTC
NA	TRBV12-3/TRBV12-4	TRBJ2-2	many	CASTPLGGGFGELFF	TGTGCCAGCACCCCTTTGGGGGGGGGCTTCGGGGAGCTGTTTTTT
TRBD1	TRBV7-9	TRBJ1-4	many	CASSLGTGSEKLFF	TGTGCCAGCAGCTTAGGGACAGGGAGTGAAAAACTGTTTTTT
TRBD1	TRBV5-4	TRBJ2-7	few	CASSPSGTGVEQYF	TGTGCCAGCAGCCCCTCCGGGACAGGGGTCGAGCAGTACTTC
NA	TRBV12-3/TRBV12-4	TRBJ2-7	many	CASSPRGGRAYEQYF	TGTGCCAGCAGCCCCCGTGGGGGGAGAGCCTACGAGCAGTACTTC
NA	TRBV4-2	TRBJ1-2	many	CASSQDGSGYTF	TGTGCCAGCAGCCAAGACGGAAGCGGCTACACCTTC
NA	TRBV3-1	TRBJ2-1	few	CASSQGTVDYNEQFF	TGTGCCAGCAGCCAAGGGACTGTGGACTACAATGAGCAGTTCTTC
TRBD1	TRBV27	TRBJ2-7	NA	CASSTTTGTGVYEQYF	TGTGCCAGCAGTACAACCACCGGGACAGGGGTATACGAGCAGTACTTC
NA	TRBV2	TRBJ1-2	NA	CASRPDRKGLYTF	TGTGCCAGCAGACCAGACAGGAAGGGACTCTACACCTTC
NA	TRBV20-1	TRBJ1-2	few	CSARLRQAYGYTF	TGCAGTGCTAGGCTTCGCCAAGCCTATGGCTACACCTTC
NA	TRBV27	TRBJ2-3	few	CASSFYRLDTQYF	TGTGCCAGCAGTTTCTACCGCCTCGATACGCAGTATTTT
NA	TRBV7-8	TRBJ2-1	few	CASSWGPVNEQFF	TGTGCCAGCAGCTGGGGTCCGGTAAATGAGCAGTTCTTC
NA	TRBV6-1	TRBJ2-2	few	CATQDPNTGELFF	TGTGCCACCCAGGATCCCAACACCGGGGAGCTGTTTTTT
TRBD1	TRBV19	TRBJ1-2	many	CASRAGTGLYGYTF	TGTGCCAGTAGGGCCGGGACAGGGCTCTATGGCTACACCTTC
TRBD2	TRBV5-1	TRBJ2-3	many	CASRGGPSTDTQYF	TGCGCCAGCAGGGGAGGGCCAAGCACAGATACGCAGTATTTT
NA	TRBV7-9	TRBJ2-7	NA	CASSLATYTNYEQYF	TGTGCCAGCAGCTTAGCGACGTACACCAACTACGAGCAGTACTTC
NA	TRBV7-6	TRBJ2-6	NA	CASSLILGGSGANVLTF	TGTGCCAGCAGCTTAATCCTAGGGGGCTCTGGGGCCAACGTCCTGACTTTC
TRBD1	TRBV20-1	TRBJ2-5	few	CSASVRGRGTQYF	TGCAGTGCTAGCGTCAGGGGGAGAGGAACCCAGTACTTC
NA	TRBV2	TRBJ2-1	NA	CASSSPGTLNVPYNEQFF	TGTGCCAGCAGCTCGCCCGGGACGTTGAACGTGCCCTACAATGAGCAGTTCTTC
NA	TRBV20-1	TRBJ2-4	NA	CSASLHPAKNIQYF	TGCAGTGCCAGCCTACATCCAGCCAAAAACATTCAGTACTTC
TRBD2	TRBV7-2	TRBJ2-7	NA	CASSWERGRAYEQYF	TGTGCCAGCAGCTGGGAGCGGGGCCGAGCCTACGAGCAGTACTTC
NA	TRBV6-1	TRBJ1-2	NA	CASSMGRASHYTF	TGTGCCAGCAGTATGGGCAGGGCAAGCCACTACACCTTC
NA	TRBV20-1	TRBJ2-3	NA	CSARPLEGEIDTQYF	TGCAGTGCTAGACCCTTGGAGGGGGAGATAGATACGCAGTATTTT
NA	TRBV5-1	TRBJ1-2	few	CASSLAHGGGGDNYGYTF	TGCGCCAGCAGCTTGGCTCACGGGGGAGGAGGCGATAACTATGGCTACACCTTC
TRBD2	TRBV9	TRBJ2-1	once	CASGGSGGADEQFF	TGTGCCAGCGGGGGGAGCGGGGGGGCCGATGAGCAGTTCTTC
TRBD1	TRBV25-1	TRBJ2-7	NA	CASSVPGQLAYEQYF	TGTGCCAGCAGTGTCCCGGGACAGTTGGCCTACGAGCAGTACTTC
TRBD1	TRBV6-4	TRBJ1-1	NA	CASSDSFKGQGGKAFF	TGTGCCAGCAGTGACTCCTTCAAGGGACAGGGTGGTAAAGCTTTCTTT
TRBD2	TRBV6-5	TRBJ2-3	NA	CASSYSSSGARAQYF	TGTGCCAGCAGTTACTCGAGTAGCGGGGCCCGAGCGCAGTATTTT
NA	TRBV3-1	TRBJ2-3	few	CASSPRAEMSTDTQYF	TGTGCCAGCAGCCCCCGAGCGGAGATGAGCACAGATACGCAGTATTTT
NA	TRBV4-1	TRBJ1-5	NA	CASSQEVRRQLNQPQHF	TGCGCCAGCAGCCAAGAAGTTAGAAGGCAGTTAAATCAGCCCCAGCATTTT
TRBD2	TRBV4-2	TRBJ2-3	few	CASSQAGTSGGAEDTQYF	TGTGCCAGCAGCCAAGCCGGGACTAGCGGGGGGGCCGAAGATACGCAGTATTTT